The clone carrying this T cell receptor beta chain was seen a few times. Primers: 60 Vbeta forward and 13 Jbeta reverse. Here immunoSEQ multiplex PCR was the method, and the copy in TCRdb shows in-frame clones only, minus some. Among 110,000 to 150,000 clones listed, roughly 78% were seen once. This record belongs to a study of cytomegalovirus exposure and HLA in healthy donors. The receptor was isolated from a female donor in good health and CMV-seronegative. Sequencing used PBMCs.

The CDR3 loop is CASSLSSGGAYEQYF. In nucleotides, the CDR3 is TGCGCCAGCAGCCTCAGTAGCGGGGGGGCCTACGAGCAGTACTTC. The chain has TRBV4-3 and TRBJ2-7; 11 bases match TRBD2. Germline V gives CDR1 LGHNA, CDR2 YSLEER. There are 15 residues in the CDR3. V dropped 4 bases and J dropped 2; count of bases not matched to a gene: 4.